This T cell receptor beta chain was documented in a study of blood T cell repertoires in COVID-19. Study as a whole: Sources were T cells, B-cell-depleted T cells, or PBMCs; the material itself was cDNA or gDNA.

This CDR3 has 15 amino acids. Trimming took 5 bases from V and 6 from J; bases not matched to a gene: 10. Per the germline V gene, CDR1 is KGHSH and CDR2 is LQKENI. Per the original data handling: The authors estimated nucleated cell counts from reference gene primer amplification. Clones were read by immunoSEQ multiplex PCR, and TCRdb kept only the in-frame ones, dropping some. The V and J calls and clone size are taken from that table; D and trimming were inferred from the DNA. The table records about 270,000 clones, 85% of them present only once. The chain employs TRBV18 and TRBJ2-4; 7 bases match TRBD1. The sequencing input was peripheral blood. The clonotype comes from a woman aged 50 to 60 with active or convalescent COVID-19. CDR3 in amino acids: CASSGTAPHGNIQYF. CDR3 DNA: TGTGCCAGCTCAGGGACAGCCCCCCATGGAAACATTCAGTACTTC.